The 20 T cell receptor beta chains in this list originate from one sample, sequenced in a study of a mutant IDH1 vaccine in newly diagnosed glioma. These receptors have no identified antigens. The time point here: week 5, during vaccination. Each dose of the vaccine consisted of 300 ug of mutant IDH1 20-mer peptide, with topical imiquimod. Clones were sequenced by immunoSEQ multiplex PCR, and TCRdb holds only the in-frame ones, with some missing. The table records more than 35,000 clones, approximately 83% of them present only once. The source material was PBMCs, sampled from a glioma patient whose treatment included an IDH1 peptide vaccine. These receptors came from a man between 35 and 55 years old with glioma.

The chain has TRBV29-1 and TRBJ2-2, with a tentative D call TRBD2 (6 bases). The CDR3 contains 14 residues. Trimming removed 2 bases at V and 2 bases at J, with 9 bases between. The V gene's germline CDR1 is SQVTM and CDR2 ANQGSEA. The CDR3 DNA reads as TGCAGCGTTGAATGGGGGGAAAACACCGGGGAGCTGTTTTTT. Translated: CSVEWGENTGELFF.

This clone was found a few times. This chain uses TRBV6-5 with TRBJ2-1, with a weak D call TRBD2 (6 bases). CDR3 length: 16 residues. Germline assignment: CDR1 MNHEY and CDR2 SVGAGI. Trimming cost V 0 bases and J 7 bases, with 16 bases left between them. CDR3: CASSYSRPPAGNEQFF. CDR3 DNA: TGTGCCAGCAGTTACTCTCGCCCGCCCGCGGGGAATGAGCAGTTCTTC.

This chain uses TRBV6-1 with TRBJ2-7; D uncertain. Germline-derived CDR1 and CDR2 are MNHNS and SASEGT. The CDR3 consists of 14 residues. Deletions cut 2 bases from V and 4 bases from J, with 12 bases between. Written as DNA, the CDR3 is TGTGCCAGCAGTGAATTGAGACTTACATACGAGCAGTACTTC. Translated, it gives CASSELRLTYEQYF.

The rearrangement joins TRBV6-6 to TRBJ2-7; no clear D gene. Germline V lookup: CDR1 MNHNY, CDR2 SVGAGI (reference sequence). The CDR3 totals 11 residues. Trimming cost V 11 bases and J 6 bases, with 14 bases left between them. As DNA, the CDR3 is TGTGCCTTCGGCAGCCAAGCCGAGCAGTACTTC. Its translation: CAFGSQAEQYF.

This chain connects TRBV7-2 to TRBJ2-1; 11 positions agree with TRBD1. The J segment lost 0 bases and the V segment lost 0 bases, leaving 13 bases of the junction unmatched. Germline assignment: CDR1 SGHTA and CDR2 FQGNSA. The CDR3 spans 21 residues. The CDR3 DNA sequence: TGTGCCAGCAGCTTAGCGGGGACAGGGGGGAGGTACCTTAGCTCCTACAATGAGCAGTTCTTC. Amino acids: CASSLAGTGGRYLSSYNEQFF. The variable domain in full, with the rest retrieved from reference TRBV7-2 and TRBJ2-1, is GAGVSQSPSNKVTEKGKDVELRCDPISGHTALYWYRQSLGQGLEFLIYFQGNSAPDKSGLPSDRFSAERTGGSVSTLTIQRTQQEDSAVYLCASSLAGTGGRYLSSYNEQFFGPGTRLTVL.

CDR3 DNA: TGTGCCAGCAGTGAAGATCAGGGGAGGTACAATGAGCAGTTCTTC. Amino acid sequence: CASSEDQGRYNEQFF. The genes are TRBV2 and TRBJ2-1; D is perhaps TRBD1 or TRBD2 (6 bases each). The CDR3 spans 15 residues. The V end lost 1 base, the J end lost 4 bases, and 11 bases lay between the germline ends. CDR1 and CDR2 (germline): SNHLY, FYNNEI.

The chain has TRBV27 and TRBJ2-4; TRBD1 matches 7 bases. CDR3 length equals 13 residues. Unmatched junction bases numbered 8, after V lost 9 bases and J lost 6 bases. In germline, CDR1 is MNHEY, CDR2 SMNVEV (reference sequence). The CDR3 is CARGIAGGNIQYF. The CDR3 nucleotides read TGTGCCAGGGGTATCGCAGGGGGAAACATTCAGTACTTC.

CDR3 sequence reads: CAISGGSDTQYF. The CDR3 DNA reads as TGTGCCATCAGTGGGGGTTCAGATACGCAGTATTTT. V usage is TRBV10-3 and J usage is TRBJ2-3; D call uncertain. V lost 4 bases, J lost 4 bases, and 6 bases lay in between. Germline values: CDR1 ENHRY, CDR2 SYGVKD. This CDR3 has 12 amino acids.

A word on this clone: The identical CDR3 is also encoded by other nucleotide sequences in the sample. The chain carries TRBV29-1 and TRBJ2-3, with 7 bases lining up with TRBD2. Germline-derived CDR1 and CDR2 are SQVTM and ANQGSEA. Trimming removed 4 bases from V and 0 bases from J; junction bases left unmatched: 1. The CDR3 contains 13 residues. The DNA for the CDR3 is TGCAGCGTTGTGGGGGGGAGCACAGATACGCAGTATTTT. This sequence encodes CSVVGGSTDTQYF.

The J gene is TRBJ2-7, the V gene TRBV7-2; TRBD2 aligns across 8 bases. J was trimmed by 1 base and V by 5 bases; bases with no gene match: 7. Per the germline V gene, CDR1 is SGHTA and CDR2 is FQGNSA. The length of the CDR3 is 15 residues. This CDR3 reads CASSPGGDLSYEQYF. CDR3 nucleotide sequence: TGTGCCAGCAGCCCGGGGGGGGATCTATCCTACGAGCAGTACTTC.

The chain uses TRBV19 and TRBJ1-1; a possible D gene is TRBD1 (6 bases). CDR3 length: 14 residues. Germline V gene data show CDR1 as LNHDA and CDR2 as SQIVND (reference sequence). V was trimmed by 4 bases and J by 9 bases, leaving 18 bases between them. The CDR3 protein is CASSTPEQGSKAFF. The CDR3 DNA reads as TGTGCCAGTAGTACCCCTGAACAGGGCAGTAAAGCTTTCTTT.

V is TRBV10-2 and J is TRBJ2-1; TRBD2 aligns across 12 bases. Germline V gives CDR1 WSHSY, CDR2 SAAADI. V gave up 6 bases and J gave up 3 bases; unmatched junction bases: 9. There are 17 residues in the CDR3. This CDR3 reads CASRNRLAGEVYNEQFF. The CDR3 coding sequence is TGCGCCAGCAGGAACAGACTAGCGGGAGAGGTCTACAATGAGCAGTTCTTC.

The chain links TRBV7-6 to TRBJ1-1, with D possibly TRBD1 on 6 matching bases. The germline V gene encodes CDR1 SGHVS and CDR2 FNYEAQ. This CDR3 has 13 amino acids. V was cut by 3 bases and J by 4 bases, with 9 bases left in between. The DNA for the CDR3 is TGTGCCAGCAGCTTTATAGGGGGCACTGAAGCTTTCTTT. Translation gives CASSFIGGTEAFF.

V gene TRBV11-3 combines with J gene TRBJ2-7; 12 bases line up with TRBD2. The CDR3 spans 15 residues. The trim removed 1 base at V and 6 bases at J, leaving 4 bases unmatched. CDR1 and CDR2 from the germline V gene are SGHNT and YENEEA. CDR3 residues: CASSLGTSGTLEQYF. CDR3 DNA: TGTGCCAGCAGCTTAGGGACTAGCGGGACGCTCGAGCAGTACTTC. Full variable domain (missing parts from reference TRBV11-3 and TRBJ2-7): EAGVVQSPRYKIIEKKQPVAFWCNPISGHNTLYWYLQNLGQGPELLIRYENEEAVDDSQLPKDRFSAERLKGVDSTLKIQPAELGDSAVYLCASSLGTSGTLEQYFGPGTRLTVT.

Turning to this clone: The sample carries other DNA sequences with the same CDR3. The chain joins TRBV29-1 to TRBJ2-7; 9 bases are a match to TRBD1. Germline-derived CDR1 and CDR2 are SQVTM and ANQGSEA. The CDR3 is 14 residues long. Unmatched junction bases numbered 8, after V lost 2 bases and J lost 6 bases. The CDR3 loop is CSVEQYGTGREQYF. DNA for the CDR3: TGCAGCGTTGAACAATATGGGACAGGGCGCGAGCAGTACTTC.

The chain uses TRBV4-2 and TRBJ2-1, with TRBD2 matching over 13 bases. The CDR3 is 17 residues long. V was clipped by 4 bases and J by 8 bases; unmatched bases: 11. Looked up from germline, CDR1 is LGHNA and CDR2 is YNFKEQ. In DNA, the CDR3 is TGTGCCAGCAGCCGTGAGGAGGGACTAGCGGGAAACTATGAGCAGTTCTTC. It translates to CASSREEGLAGNYEQFF.

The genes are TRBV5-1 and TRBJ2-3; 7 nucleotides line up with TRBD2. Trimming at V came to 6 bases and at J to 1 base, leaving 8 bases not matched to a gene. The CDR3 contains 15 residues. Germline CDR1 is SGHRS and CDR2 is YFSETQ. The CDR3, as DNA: TGCGCCAGCATTAGGGAGGGAAAAGGCACAGATACGCAGTATTTT. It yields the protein CASIREGKGTDTQYF.

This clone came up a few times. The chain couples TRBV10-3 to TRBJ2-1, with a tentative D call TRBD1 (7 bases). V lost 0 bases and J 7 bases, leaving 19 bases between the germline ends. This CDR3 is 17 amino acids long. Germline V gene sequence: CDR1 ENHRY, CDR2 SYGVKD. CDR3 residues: CAISESSGDSKRNEQFF. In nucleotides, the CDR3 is TGTGCCATCAGTGAGTCTTCGGGGGACAGTAAGAGAAATGAGCAGTTCTTC.

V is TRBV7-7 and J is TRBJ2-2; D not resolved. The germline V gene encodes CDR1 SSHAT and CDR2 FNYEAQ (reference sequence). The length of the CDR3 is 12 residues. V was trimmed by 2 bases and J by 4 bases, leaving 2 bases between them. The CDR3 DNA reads TGTGCCAGCAGCTTAAGCACCGGGGAGCTGTTTTTT. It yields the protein CASSLSTGELFF.

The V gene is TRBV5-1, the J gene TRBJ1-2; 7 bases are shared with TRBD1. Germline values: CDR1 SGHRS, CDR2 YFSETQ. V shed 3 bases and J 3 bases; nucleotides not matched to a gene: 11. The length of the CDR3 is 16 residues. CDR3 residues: CASSSFQAGGDYGYTF. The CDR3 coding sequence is TGCGCCAGCAGCTCCTTTCAGGCAGGGGGAGACTATGGCTACACCTTC.